The 23 T cell receptor beta chains given below trace back to one sample, sequenced in a study of T cell clonality in common variable immunodeficiency. General study points: In common variable immunodeficiency, TCR beta chains reportedly carried fewer deletions and N-nucleotide insertions.

TCRdb keeps only in-frame clones here, not all; method: immunoSEQ multiplex PCR. This sample carries about 12,000 clones, none of them present only once. No antigen has been identified for these receptors. The material sequenced was peripheral blood mononuclear cells. These receptors all stem from a human donor with common variable immunodeficiency.

This clone appeared a few times. The read ends 3 residues before the CDR3 terminus; that terminus is restored from the germline J gene. The chain links TRBV30 to TRBJ1-4, with TRBD1 as a possible D gene (5 bases). Germline V gene sequence: CDR1 GTSNPN, CDR2 SVGIG (reference sequence). V lost 5 bases, J lost 4 bases, and 14 bases lay in between. The CDR3 contains 14 residues. CDR3 DNA (partial): TGTGCCTGGTCCGGGGGTCTCGGTAATGAAAAA. It codes for CAWSGGLGNEK. The CDR3 reads in full as CAWSGGLGNEKLFF.

This clone was seen a few times. The CDR3 extends 3 residues past the end of the read, so its final part is completed from the germline J gene. This chain uses TRBV20-1 with TRBJ1-1; D is undetermined. Trimming removed 5 bases at V and 5 bases at J, with 9 bases between. This CDR3 has 11 residues. CDR1 and CDR2 (germline): DFQATT, SNEGSKA (reference sequence). This chain's CDR3 is CSAEIGTEAFF. CDR3 DNA (partial): TGCAGTGCTGAAATAGGGACTGAA.

This clone was detected a few times. The CDR3 end lies 3 residues beyond the end of the read and is filled in from the germline J gene. The chain combines TRBV30 with TRBJ1-4; a possible D gene is TRBD1 (6 bases). With 3 bases removed from V and 10 bases from J, the gap between germline ends came to 15 bases. Germline lookup yields CDR1 GTSNPN and CDR2 SVGIG (reference sequence). The CDR3 runs 13 residues. Partial CDR3 DNA: TGTGCCTGGAGGTATAACAGGGAAGGAAAA. Translating it yields CAWRYNREGK. The whole CDR3 protein reads CAWRYNREGKLFF.

This clone has only a few counts. From the germline J gene comes the end of the CDR3, since the read stops 3 residues before it. The rearrangement uses TRBV2 and TRBJ2-3; D possibly corresponds to TRBD1 (6 bases). The germline V gene has CDR1 SNHLY and CDR2 FYNNEI. This CDR3 is built from 14 residues. V shed 4 bases and J shed 2 bases, with 10 bases lying between them. CDR3 bases read: TGTGCCAGCAGTGCGACAGGCCCCACAGATACG. It specifies CASSATGPTDT. The CDR3 as a whole reads CASSATGPTDTQYF. Full variable domain (remainder filled in from reference TRBV2 and TRBJ2-3): EPEVTQTPSHQVTQMGQEVILRCVPISNHLYFYWYRQILGQKVEFLVSFYNNEISEKSEIFDDQFSVERPDGSNFTLKIRSTKLEDSAMYFCASSATGPTDTQYFGPGTRLTVL.

This clone showed up just a few times. Read sequence stops 3 residues before the CDR3 end, and the germline J gene provides the missing end. The chain is built from TRBV7-3 and TRBJ2-6, with D unresolved. Trimming removed 0 bases at V and 0 bases at J, with 6 bases between. This CDR3 has 16 amino acids. From germline, CDR1 is SGHTA and CDR2 FQGTGA. The sequenced part of the CDR3 DNA is TGTGCCAGCAGCTTAACCCGTCCCTCTGGGGCCAACGTC. Amino acid sequence: CASSLTRPSGANV. The whole CDR3 region reads CASSLTRPSGANVLTF.

Comments on this clone: The read is 3 residues too short to cover the CDR3 end, so that end is filled in from the germline J gene. The chain links TRBV29-1 to TRBJ2-5, with 8 bases aligning to TRBD1. V dropped 3 bases and J dropped 5; count of bases not matched to a gene: 5. Per the germline V gene, CDR1 is SQVTM and CDR2 is ANQGSEA. CDR3 length: 13 amino acids. The sequenced CDR3 bases are TGCAGCGTTGAGGGCAGGGGGCGCGAGACC. As protein: CSVEGRGRET. The full CDR3 reads CSVEGRGRETQYF.

This clone has a handful of counts. The read comes to an end 3 residues before the CDR3 does, leaving the germline J gene to fill in the end. The chain recombines TRBV19 with TRBJ2-1, with D maybe TRBD1 (6 bases). This CDR3 spans 15 amino acids. Trimming shortened V by 6 bases and J by 4 bases, and 16 bases separated the two germline ends. CDR1 is LNHDA and CDR2 is SQIVND in the germline V gene (reference sequence). CDR3 loop: CASRHRTVLYNEQFF. CDR3 bases read: TGTGCCAGTAGACATAGGACAGTTTTATACAATGAG.

This clone turned up a few times. The read falls 3 residues short of the CDR3 end, and the missing part is taken from the germline J gene. The chain has TRBV7-9 and TRBJ2-2; D is unclear. V lost 3 bases to trimming and J lost 6 bases, with 8 bases between them. CDR1 is SEHNR and CDR2 is FQNEAQ in the germline V gene (reference sequence). This CDR3 region has 13 residues. CDR3 residues: CASSLVLSGELFF. CDR3 bases read: TGTGCCAGCAGCTTGGTACTCTCCGGGGAG.

Comments on this clone: The read halts 3 residues ahead of the CDR3 end, with the missing end drawn from the germline J gene. This chain connects TRBV18 to TRBJ1-1; D is unresolved. Germline V gene lookup returns CDR1 KGHSH and CDR2 LQKENI. The CDR3 runs to 17 residues. Trimming cost V 2 bases and J 1 base, with 17 bases left between them. This chain's CDR3 is CASSPTVVGRGNTEAFF. The CDR3 bases that were read are TGTGCCAGCTCACCAACAGTGGTGGGCAGAGGGAACACTGAA.

In regard to this clone: The read falls 3 residues short of the CDR3 end, and the missing part is taken from the germline J gene. The V call is TRBV18, the J call TRBJ2-5; unclear D gene. The CDR3 extends over 13 amino acids. Germline V gene data show CDR1 as KGHSH and CDR2 as LQKENI. The ends were cut back, 1 base at V and 5 bases at J, with 8 bases in the middle. The CDR3 sequence is CASSPLQPETQYF. The CDR3 DNA, read in part, is TGTGCCAGCTCACCACTACAACCGGAGACC.

This clone was picked up a small number of times. The CDR3 end is not reached by the read, which stops 3 residues before it; the germline J gene fills it in. This sequence joins TRBV7-3 and TRBJ2-3; 10 bases are shared with TRBD1. The CDR3 is 15 residues long. CDR1 is SGHTA and CDR2 is FQGTGA in the germline V gene. V was clipped by 1 base and J by 2 bases; unmatched bases: 0. Incomplete CDR3 DNA: TGTGCCAGCAGCTTAAGACAGGGGGCCACAGATACG. Translating gives CASSLRQGATDT. The CDR3 in its entirety is CASSLRQGATDTQYF. Full variable domain (remainder filled in from reference TRBV7-3 and TRBJ2-3): GAGVSQTPSNKVTEKGKYVELRCDPISGHTALYWYRQSLGQGPEFLIYFQGTGAADDSGLPNDRFFAVRPEGSVSTLKIQRTERGDSAVYLCASSLRQGATDTQYFGPGTRLTVL.

This clone has a handful of counts. The CDR3 end lies 3 residues beyond the end of the read and is filled in from the germline J gene. The V gene is TRBV2, the J gene TRBJ1-1; D gene unclear. This CDR3 has 11 amino acids. Germline-derived CDR1 and CDR2 are SNHLY and FYNNEI. V was trimmed by 5 bases and J by 3 bases, leaving 4 bases between them. This CDR3 is CASSTYTEAFF. Incomplete CDR3 DNA: TGTGCCAGCAGTACTTACACTGAA.

The sequenced CDR3 bases are TGTGCCAGTAAAGTAGGACAGGGGGTTAGCGGGGAG. Encoded protein: CASKVGQGVSGE. Given in full, the CDR3 is CASKVGQGVSGELFF. This rearrangement joins TRBV19 to TRBJ2-2; 10 bases are shared with TRBD1. The CDR3 end falls 3 residues outside the read, so it is completed with the germline J gene. This CDR3 has 15 residues. The V gene's germline CDR1 is LNHDA and CDR2 SQIVND (reference sequence). V shed 7 bases and J 7 bases; nucleotides not matched to a gene: 9.

For this clone: The CDR3 end is not reached by the read, which stops 3 residues before it; the germline J gene fills it in. This chain links TRBV30 with TRBJ2-7, with D unresolved. Trimming removed 1 base at V and 4 bases at J, with 8 bases between. There are 12 residues in the CDR3. Per the germline V gene, CDR1 is GTSNPN and CDR2 is SVGIG (reference sequence). The sequenced CDR3 bases are TGTGCCTGGAGTGACCTCAGTTACGAG. This encodes CAWSDLSYE. The whole CDR3 sequence reads CAWSDLSYEQYF.

The CDR3 here is CSVARGETQYF. The sequenced part of the CDR3 DNA is TGCAGCGTTGCGAGGGGAGAGACC. V gene TRBV29-1 combines with J gene TRBJ2-5, with D possibly called TRBD1 or TRBD2 (5 bases each). The read stops 3 residues short of the end of the CDR3; the missing end is completed from the germline J gene. CDR1 and CDR2 from the germline V gene are SQVTM and ANQGSEA. V was cut by 4 bases and J by 4 bases, with 7 bases left in between. This CDR3 region has 11 residues.

This clone showed up just a few times. The missing CDR3 end, 3 residues past where the read stops, is filled in from the germline J gene. This chain connects TRBV18 to TRBJ2-7; 12 bases line up with TRBD1. The CDR3 totals 18 residues. Germline V gene data show CDR1 as KGHSH and CDR2 as LQKENI. V shed 4 bases, J shed 0 bases, and the junction held 10 bases outside the gene matches. The CDR3 DNA, read in part, is TGTGCCAGCTCACTCACTCCGGGACAGGGGGCGAACTCCTACGAG. The encoded protein is CASSLTPGQGANSYE. The full CDR3 protein reads CASSLTPGQGANSYEQYF.

By sample fraction, this clone is medium-sized. The CDR3 extends 3 residues past the end of the read, so its final part is completed from the germline J gene. The V and J genes are TRBV5-6 and TRBJ1-1; the match to TRBD1 covers 7 bases. With 1 base clipped from V and 2 bases from J, the junction kept 5 bases outside the gene matches. Germline CDR1 reads SGHDT; CDR2 reads YYEEEE. The CDR3 contains 15 residues. This CDR3 reads CASSLTGVVNTEAFF. CDR3 DNA (partial): TGTGCCAGCAGCTTGACAGGGGTGGTTAACACTGAA.

Details on this clone: From the germline J gene comes the end of the CDR3, since the read stops 3 residues before it. The rearrangement links TRBV7-6 to TRBJ1-2; TRBD1 matches 8 bases. V lost 3 bases, J lost 2 bases, and 2 bases stayed unmatched. CDR1 and CDR2 from the germline V gene are SGHVS and FNYEAQ. The CDR3 consists of 14 residues. The DNA read from the CDR3 is TGTGCCAGCAGCTTCAGACAGGGGAACTATGGC. Its protein product is CASSFRQGNYG. The full CDR3 sequence reads CASSFRQGNYGYTF.

A note on this clone: The CDR3 end lies 3 residues beyond the end of the read and is filled in from the germline J gene. The chain uses TRBV30 and TRBJ2-5; 11 nucleotides agree with TRBD1. The CDR3 spans 14 residues. CDR1 and CDR2 from the germline V gene are GTSNPN and SVGIG (reference sequence). Losses at the gene ends were 1 base for V and 3 bases for J; bases not matched to a gene: 1. Here the CDR3 reads CAWSGTGGEETQYF. The covered CDR3 bases are TGTGCCTGGAGTGGGACAGGGGGCGAAGAGACC.

This clone occurred a few times. The read stops 3 residues short of the end of the CDR3; the missing end is completed from the germline J gene. The gene calls are TRBV20-1 and TRBJ2-1; TRBD1 agrees at 10 bases. Germline CDR1 reads DFQATT; CDR2 reads SNEGSKA (reference sequence). Trimming cost V 6 bases and J 8 bases; bases outside gene matches: 13. This CDR3 has 15 amino acids. CDR3 residues: CSAQRLGQGIDEQFF. The covered CDR3 bases are TGCAGTGCCCAAAGATTGGGACAGGGGATCGATGAG.

This clone was observed a handful of times. The CDR3 is cut off 3 residues early in the read; its end comes from the germline J gene. The chain has TRBV6-2 or TRBV6-3 and TRBJ1-2; perhaps TRBD1 as D (5 bases). The CDR3 contains 12 residues. V was clipped by 7 bases and J by 4 bases, with 10 bases between them. The V gene's germline CDR1 is MNHEY and CDR2 SVGEGT. The covered CDR3 bases are TGTGCCAGCACGAAGGGGTTCTATGGC. Its protein is CASTKGFYG. The full CDR3 sequence reads CASTKGFYGYTF.

In its sample, this clone was seen a few times. Coverage ceases 3 residues before the CDR3 finishes, and the germline J gene fills in the end. The V gene is TRBV19, the J gene TRBJ2-1, with a weak D call TRBD2 (6 bases). V lost 6 bases, J lost 9 bases, and 18 bases lay in between. Germline loops: CDR1 LNHDA, CDR2 SQIVND (reference sequence). The CDR3 is 14 amino acids. The CDR3 spells CASRLVGGNSEQFF. The part of the CDR3 DNA that was read is TGTGCCAGTAGACTAGTAGGAGGGAATAGTGAG.

This clone was detected only a few times. The read terminates 3 residues before the CDR3 end, so the remaining end is supplied by the germline J gene. The chain carries TRBV7-3 and TRBJ2-5, with D maybe TRBD2 (6 bases). CDR1 and CDR2 from the germline V gene are SGHTA and FQGTGA. With 4 bases removed from V and 6 bases from J, the gap between germline ends came to 12 bases. The CDR3 is made up of 13 amino acids. CDR3 DNA, as far as it was read: TGTGCCAGCAGCTCTATTGGAGGGCAGACC. Translated, it gives CASSSIGGQT. The entire CDR3 sequence reads CASSSIGGQTQYF. The variable domain in full, completed from reference TRBV7-3 and TRBJ2-5, reads GAGVSQTPSNKVTEKGKYVELRCDPISGHTALYWYRQSLGQGPEFLIYFQGTGAADDSGLPNDRFFAVRPEGSVSTLKIQRTERGDSAVYLCASSSIGGQTQYFGPGTRLLVL.